The TCR beta chain under discussion was sequenced for a study of blood T cell repertoires in COVID-19. Overall study context: Collection of acute and convalescent COVID-19 samples took place in the United States, Italy and Spain. From T cells, B-cell-depleted T cells, or PBMCs came the material, which was cDNA or gDNA.

Per the study methods: Estimates of nucleated cell counts were drawn from the amplification of reference gene primers. Measured with immunoSEQ multiplex PCR; TCRdb has only the in-frame clones, and not every one. V and J calls and clone size are copied from that table; D and trimming were computed from the DNA. The sample carries more than 250,000 clones, 70% to 90% recorded once. Looked up from germline, CDR1 is SGHNT and CDR2 is YENEEA. V lost 5 bases, J lost 5 bases, and 7 bases stayed unmatched. The CDR3 is made up of 16 amino acids. The study assigned cohorts using participant-reported clinical history.

Sequences were obtained from PBMCs or T cells enriched from blood (not recorded which). The chain recombines TRBV11-3 with TRBJ2-7, with 15 bases aligning to TRBD2. This receptor was obtained from a woman between 25 and 40 years old who had recovered from COVID-19. Here the CDR3 DNA reads TGTGCCAGCAGCCCCGGACTAGCGGGGGGGCGGCACGAGCAGTACTTC. Encoded protein: CASSPGLAGGRHEQYF.